A selection of T cell receptor beta chains follows, all from one sample in a study of cytomegalovirus exposure and HLA in healthy donors. Profiled with immunoSEQ multiplex PCR; TCRdb holds only in-frame clones, not every one. The table records around 120,000 clones, more than 60% of them present only once. Sequenced material: PBMCs. All receptors derive from a man younger than 40 in good health and CMV-seronegative. The CDR3 runs from the conserved cysteine through the conserved F or W. D genes are given only for firm matches. Clone size is shown for a subset of rows, as once, few, many or a class of expanded clone.

NA | NA | TRBJ1-2 | TRBV28 | TGTGCCAGCAGTTGGGCGGCGGGGCGCTATGGCTACACCTTC | CASSWAAGRYGYTF
TRBD1 | once | TRBJ1-3 | TRBV19 | TGTGCCAGCCGGGACAGGGGAAATGGAAACACCATATATTTT | CASRDRGNGNTIYF
TRBD1 | NA | TRBJ1-4 | TRBV11-2 | TGTGCCAGCAGCTTACTCGGGACAGGGGTTGCTGAAAAACTGTTTTTT | CASSLLGTGVAEKLFF
NA | NA | TRBJ1-4 | TRBV7-9 | TGTGCCAGCCGCCAGGAGCGGGGCAGGGATGAAAAACTGTTTTTT | CASRQERGRDEKLFF
TRBD1 | NA | TRBJ2-3 | TRBV4-1 | TGCGCCAGCAGCCAAAGGGACAGGACCACAGATACGCAGTATTTT | CASSQRDRTTDTQYF
TRBD1 | once | TRBJ1-1 | TRBV5-6 | TGTGCCAGCAGCCTGAACTTACAGGGGTTCAAAGCTTTCTTT | CASSLNLQGFKAFF
TRBD2 | NA | TRBJ2-5 | TRBV10-3 | TGTGCCATCACCGACTTCGCGGGGGGGGAGGAGACCCAGTACTTC | CAITDFAGGEETQYF
TRBD1 | once | TRBJ1-2 | TRBV30 | TGTGCCTGGAGTACCCCACTGACAGGGGATCACTATGGCTACACCTTC | CAWSTPLTGDHYGYTF
TRBD1 | NA | TRBJ2-7 | TRBV30 | TGTGCCTGGAGTGTACCCGGACAGGGCTACGAGCAGTACTTC | CAWSVPGQGYEQYF
NA | NA | TRBJ2-7 | TRBV4-2 | TGTGCCAGCAGCCCGGAGTGGGAGAGCTCCTACGAGCAGTACTTC | CASSPEWESSYEQYF
TRBD1 | NA | TRBJ2-7 | TRBV5-5 | TGTGCCAGCAGCCCACTCGATGACAGGGGGTCCGAGCAGTACTTC | CASSPLDDRGSEQYF
TRBD1 | NA | TRBJ2-2 | TRBV18 | TGTGCCAGCTCACCGTCACAACAGGGGTTCACCGGGGAGCTGTTTTTT | CASSPSQQGFTGELFF
NA | NA | TRBJ2-5 | TRBV7-2 | TGTGCCAGCAACACCCGACAGGCCCAAGAGACCCAGTACTTC | CASNTRQAQETQYF
NA | few | TRBJ1-2 | TRBV6-1 | TGTGCCAGCAGTGAACAGGGCGACTATGGCTACACCTTC | CASSEQGDYGYTF
NA | NA | TRBJ2-2 | TRBV6-4 | TGTGCCAGCAGTGACTCGAGGGAGAACACCGGGGAGCTGTTTTTT | CASSDSRENTGELFF
NA | NA | TRBJ2-2 | TRBV9 | TGTGCCAGCAGCGTAGCGCAGGCCTATCGGACCGGGGAGCTGTTTTTT | CASSVAQAYRTGELFF
TRBD2 | NA | TRBJ2-1 | TRBV9 | TGTGCCAGCAGCGTAGTTAGCGGGGGGCCTCTAGGGAATGAGCAGTTCTTC | CASSVVSGGPLGNEQFF
TRBD2 | NA | TRBJ2-7 | TRBV29-1 | TGCAGCGTTGAGGGATATAGCGGGAGAGAGTACGAGCAGTACTTC | CSVEGYSGREYEQYF
NA | NA | TRBJ1-1 | TRBV29-1 | TGCAGCGTTGATCGGGAGCCTGAAGCTTTCTTT | CSVDREPEAFF
TRBD1 | NA | TRBJ2-4 | TRBV7-8 | TGTGCCAGCAGCCCCGGGACAGTAAACATTCAGTACTTC | CASSPGTVNIQYF
NA | few | TRBJ1-4 | TRBV6-5 | TGTGCCAGCAGGCTCGGTGGCAGCGGGGAAAAACTGTTTTTT | CASRLGGSGEKLFF
NA | few | TRBJ2-6 | TRBV10-2 | TGCGCCAGCAGGAGCTCTGGGGCCAACGTCCTGACTTTC | CASRSSGANVLTF
TRBD1 | NA | TRBJ1-2 | TRBV6-1 | TGTGCCAGCAGTCGACAGGGCTTGGGCTATGGCTACACCTTC | CASSRQGLGYGYTF
TRBD1 | NA | TRBJ2-7 | TRBV6-5 | TGTGCCAGCAGTTACGCCGGGACAGGGTTAGCGTACGAGCAGTACTTC | CASSYAGTGLAYEQYF
NA | NA | TRBJ2-1 | TRBV9 | TGTGCCAGCAGCGTAGAGAGTGGGCGAAGATCCTACAATGAGCAGTTCTTC | CASSVESGRRSYNEQFF
TRBD1 | NA | TRBJ2-7 | TRBV28 | TGTGCCAGCAGCCGAGCAGGGGGCTACGAGCAGTACTTC | CASSRAGGYEQYF
NA | NA | TRBJ2-3 | TRBV7-3 | TGTGCCAGCAGCTTTGGGGGGTACACAGATACGCAGTATTTT | CASSFGGYTDTQYF
NA | NA | TRBJ2-1 | TRBV11-2 | TGTGCCAGCAGCTTAGTCTCCGGTGAGCAGTTCTTC | CASSLVSGEQFF
TRBD2 | NA | TRBJ2-7 | TRBV6-6 | TGTGCCAGCAGTCTAATGACTAGCGGCTACGAGCAGTACTTC | CASSLMTSGYEQYF
TRBD1 | once | TRBJ2-1 | TRBV15 | TGTGCCACCAGCAGAGCCGACAGGGGCAATGAGCAGTTCTTC | CATSRADRGNEQFF
TRBD1 | NA | TRBJ2-7 | TRBV2 | TGTGCCAGCAGAGGGGACAGGGGATTCTCCGAGCAGTACTTC | CASRGDRGFSEQYF
NA | NA | TRBJ2-1 | TRBV2 | TGTGCCAGCAGACCCCCGGGACTGGCTCTAGGAAAGCAGTTCTTC | CASRPPGLALGKQFF
NA | NA | TRBJ1-6 | TRBV5-1 | TGCGCCAGCAGCGCGAATACAGGGAACAATTCACCCCTCCACTTT | CASSANTGNNSPLHF
TRBD2 | NA | TRBJ2-7 | TRBV28 | TGTGCCAGCACCCGGCTGATAGCGGGAACCTACGAGCAGTACTTC | CASTRLIAGTYEQYF
TRBD1 | NA | TRBJ1-2 | TRBV27 | TGTGCCAGCAGTCCACAGGGGGCGCTTGATGGCTACACCTTC | CASSPQGALDGYTF
TRBD1 | NA | TRBJ1-1 | TRBV7-2 | TGTGCCAGCAGCTTCGGGACAGTAAAACCTGAAGCTTCCTTT | CASSFGTVKPEASF